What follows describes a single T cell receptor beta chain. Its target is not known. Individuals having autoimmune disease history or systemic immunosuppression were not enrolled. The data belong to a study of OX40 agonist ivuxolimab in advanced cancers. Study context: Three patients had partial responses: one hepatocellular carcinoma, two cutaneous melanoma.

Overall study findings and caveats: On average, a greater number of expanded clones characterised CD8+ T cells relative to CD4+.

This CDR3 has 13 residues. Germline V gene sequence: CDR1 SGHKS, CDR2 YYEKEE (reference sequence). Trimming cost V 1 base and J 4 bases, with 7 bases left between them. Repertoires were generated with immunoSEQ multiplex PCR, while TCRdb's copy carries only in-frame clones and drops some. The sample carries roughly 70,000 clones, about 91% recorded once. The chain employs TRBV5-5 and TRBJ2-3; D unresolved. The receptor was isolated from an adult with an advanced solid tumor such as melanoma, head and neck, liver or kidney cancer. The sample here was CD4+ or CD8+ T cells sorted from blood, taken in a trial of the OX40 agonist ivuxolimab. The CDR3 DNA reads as TGTGCCAGCAGCTTGTTATGGGCAGATACGCAGTATTTT. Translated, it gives CASSLLWADTQYF.